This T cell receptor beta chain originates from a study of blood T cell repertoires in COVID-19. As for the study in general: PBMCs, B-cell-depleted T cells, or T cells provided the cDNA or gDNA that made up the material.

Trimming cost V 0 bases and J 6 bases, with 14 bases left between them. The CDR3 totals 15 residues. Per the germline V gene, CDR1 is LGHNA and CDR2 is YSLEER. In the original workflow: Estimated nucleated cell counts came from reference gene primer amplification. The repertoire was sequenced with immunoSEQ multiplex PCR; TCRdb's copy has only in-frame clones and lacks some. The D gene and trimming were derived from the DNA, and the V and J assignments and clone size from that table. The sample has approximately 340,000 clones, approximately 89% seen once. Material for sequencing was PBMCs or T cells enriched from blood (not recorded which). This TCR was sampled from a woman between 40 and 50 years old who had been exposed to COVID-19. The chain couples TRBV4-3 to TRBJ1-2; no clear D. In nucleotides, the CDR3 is TGCGCCAGCAGCCAAGATAGCAATATAGGCAATGGCTACACCTTC. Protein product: CASSQDSNIGNGYTF.